This T cell receptor (beta chain) originates from a study of blood T cell repertoires in COVID-19. About the study: Donors in the United States, Italy and Spain gave samples during acute or convalescent COVID-19. PBMCs, B-cell-depleted T cells, or T cells were the source of the cDNA or gDNA that made up the material.

V dropped 6 bases and J dropped 5; count of bases not matched to a gene: 8. Germline CDR1 and CDR2: SNHLY and FYNNEI. This CDR3 spans 15 amino acids. Original processing notes: Scientists estimated how many nucleated cells there were by amplifying reference gene primers. Sequenced by immunoSEQ multiplex PCR; TCRdb stores in-frame clones only, minus some. The V and J calls and clone size are taken from that table; D and trimming were inferred from the DNA. The repertoire holds 110,000 to 150,000 clones, with about 80% as singletons. The source material was peripheral blood. This TCR came from a human donor in a cohort sampled during active COVID-19. This sequence joins TRBV2 and TRBJ1-4, with 8 bases identical to TRBD1. CDR3 nucleotide sequence: TGTGCCAGCAGGCAGACAGGGGCGCGGAATGAAAAACTGTTTTTT. This gives the protein CASRQTGARNEKLFF.